These T cell receptor beta chains were read from a single sample in a study of cytomegalovirus exposure and HLA in healthy donors. TCRdb's copy holds only in-frame clones and misses some; the assay was immunoSEQ multiplex PCR. The ten most abundant clones cover 1% of a sample with about 130,000 clones. What was sequenced was PBMCs. These receptors were taken from a young man in good health and CMV-seronegative. CDR3s include the opening cysteine and the closing phenylalanine or tryptophan. Fields, in order: J gene, D gene, V gene, CDR3 DNA, CDR3 protein. D genes are given only for firm matches.

J gene: TRBJ2-7; D gene: NA; V gene: TRBV5-5; CDR3 DNA: TGTGCCAGCAGCTTGGGCCCAGGGTTGGACGAGCAGTACTTC; CDR3 protein: CASSLGPGLDEQYF
J gene: TRBJ2-3; D gene: TRBD2; V gene: TRBV9; CDR3 DNA: TGTGCCAGCAGCGGGAGGTGGAGCGGGGGAAACACAGATACGCAGTATTTT; CDR3 protein: CASSGRWSGGNTDTQYF
J gene: TRBJ1-4; D gene: NA; V gene: TRBV18; CDR3 DNA: TGTGCCAGCTCCCCACAGCAACAGGGCCTCCATAATGAAAAACTGTTTTTT; CDR3 protein: CASSPQQQGLHNEKLFF
J gene: TRBJ2-1; D gene: NA; V gene: TRBV7-9; CDR3 DNA: TGTGCCAGCAGCTTTAACAATGAGCAGTTCTTC; CDR3 protein: CASSFNNEQFF
J gene: TRBJ2-3; D gene: TRBD2; V gene: TRBV5-4; CDR3 DNA: TGTGCCAGCAGCTTGTTGACTAGCGGGACCACAGATACGCAGTATTTT; CDR3 protein: CASSLLTSGTTDTQYF
J gene: TRBJ2-4; D gene: NA; V gene: TRBV5-1; CDR3 DNA: TGCGCCAGCAGCTTGGCGGACGGGGGTATAGCCAAAAACATTCAGTACTTC; CDR3 protein: CASSLADGGIAKNIQYF
J gene: TRBJ2-7; D gene: NA; V gene: TRBV30; CDR3 DNA: TGTGCCTGGAGTGTAGGGGGAAACTCCTACGAGCAGTACTTC; CDR3 protein: CAWSVGGNSYEQYF
J gene: TRBJ1-3; D gene: NA; V gene: TRBV9; CDR3 DNA: TGTGCCAGCAGCGCCGAGACAGTTGGAAACACCATATATTTT; CDR3 protein: CASSAETVGNTIYF
J gene: TRBJ2-7; D gene: NA; V gene: TRBV7-9; CDR3 DNA: TGTGCCAGCAGCTTAGATGTACTAATCGGAGGGCAGTACTTC; CDR3 protein: CASSLDVLIGGQYF
J gene: TRBJ1-1; D gene: TRBD1; V gene: TRBV6-5; CDR3 DNA: TGTGCCAGCAGTGCCGGACAGGGTGTCACTGAAGCTTTCTTT; CDR3 protein: CASSAGQGVTEAFF
J gene: TRBJ1-6; D gene: NA; V gene: TRBV2; CDR3 DNA: TGTGCCAGCACTAATGAGACAGAGACTTCTCTGATTAATTCACCCCTCCACTTT; CDR3 protein: CASTNETETSLINSPLHF
J gene: TRBJ2-2; D gene: NA; V gene: TRBV5-1; CDR3 DNA: TGCGCCAGCAGCAGCGGCGGGGAGCTGTTTTTT; CDR3 protein: CASSSGGELFF
J gene: TRBJ2-7; D gene: NA; V gene: TRBV2; CDR3 DNA: TGTGCCAGCCATCGCCAAGACTCCTCTTCAGGGGAGCAGTACTTC; CDR3 protein: CASHRQDSSSGEQYF
J gene: TRBJ2-7; D gene: NA; V gene: TRBV10-3; CDR3 DNA: TGTGCCATCTCTAACTTCCCCGAGCAGTACTTC; CDR3 protein: CAISNFPEQYF
J gene: TRBJ1-3; D gene: NA; V gene: TRBV7-8; CDR3 DNA: TGTGCCAGCAGCTTTACTACAGGGTTGGCTGGAAACACCATATATTTT; CDR3 protein: CASSFTTGLAGNTIYF
J gene: TRBJ1-5; D gene: NA; V gene: TRBV28; CDR3 DNA: TGTGCCAGCGGTTTCCTCAGGGTTGATCAGCCCCAGCATTTT; CDR3 protein: CASGFLRVDQPQHF
J gene: TRBJ2-1; D gene: NA; V gene: TRBV11-2; CDR3 DNA: TGTGCCAGCAGCTGGTACCGGGAGCAGTTCTTC; CDR3 protein: CASSWYREQFF
J gene: TRBJ2-3; D gene: TRBD2; V gene: TRBV25-1; CDR3 DNA: TGTGCCAGCAGTGGCGGGACTAGCGGGAGTTTAGTCGCAGATACGCAGTATTTT; CDR3 protein: CASSGGTSGSLVADTQYF
J gene: TRBJ1-2; D gene: NA; V gene: TRBV19; CDR3 DNA: TGTGCCAGTAGTATAGACCGGGGGGTTCGCCTGGGCTACACCTTC; CDR3 protein: CASSIDRGVRLGYTF
J gene: TRBJ2-3; D gene: TRBD2; V gene: TRBV29-1; CDR3 DNA: TGCAGCGTTGAACTAGCGGGGAGGGATACGCAGTATTTT; CDR3 protein: CSVELAGRDTQYF
J gene: TRBJ1-5; D gene: NA; V gene: TRBV18; CDR3 DNA: TGTGCCAGCTCACCCCGGGACAACAATCAGCCCCAGCATTTT; CDR3 protein: CASSPRDNNQPQHF
J gene: TRBJ2-2; D gene: NA; V gene: TRBV9; CDR3 DNA: TGTGCCAGCAGCGTACAGGTCGCCGGGGAGCTGTTTTTT; CDR3 protein: CASSVQVAGELFF
J gene: TRBJ1-6; D gene: NA; V gene: TRBV19; CDR3 DNA: TGTGCCAGTAGCGCCCAGAGTAGCGATTCACCCCTCCACTTT; CDR3 protein: CASSAQSSDSPLHF
J gene: TRBJ2-7; D gene: TRBD1; V gene: TRBV11-1; CDR3 DNA: TGTGCCAGCCAGCCCGGGACAGGGCATTACGAGCAGTACTTC; CDR3 protein: CASQPGTGHYEQYF
J gene: TRBJ1-1; D gene: NA; V gene: TRBV28; CDR3 DNA: TGTGCCATCACCCCCGGGGTCATGAACACTGAAGCTTTCTTT; CDR3 protein: CAITPGVMNTEAFF
J gene: TRBJ2-1; D gene: TRBD1; V gene: TRBV6-5; CDR3 DNA: TGTGCCAGCAGTTACTCGGACAGGGGCCGCTACAATGAGCAGTTCTTC; CDR3 protein: CASSYSDRGRYNEQFF
J gene: TRBJ2-5; D gene: TRBD1; V gene: TRBV9; CDR3 DNA: TGTGCCAGCAGCGCCCAGACAGGGGGAACGAAGACCCAGTACTTC; CDR3 protein: CASSAQTGGTKTQYF
J gene: TRBJ2-2; D gene: TRBD2; V gene: TRBV10-2; CDR3 DNA: TGCGCCAGCAGTGAGCGGCTAGCGGGGGCTTACACCGGGGAGCTGTTTTTT; CDR3 protein: CASSERLAGAYTGELFF
J gene: TRBJ1-2; D gene: TRBD1; V gene: TRBV2; CDR3 DNA: TGTGCCAGCAGTTTCGAGACAGGGGTGAACTATGGCTACACCTTC; CDR3 protein: CASSFETGVNYGYTF
J gene: TRBJ2-2; D gene: NA; V gene: TRBV10-1; CDR3 DNA: TGCGCCAGCAGTCGGAACACCGGGGAGCTGTTTTTT; CDR3 protein: CASSRNTGELFF
J gene: TRBJ2-5; D gene: NA; V gene: TRBV19; CDR3 DNA: TGTGCCAGTAGTATCCGGGTCAAGACGGAGACCCAGTACTTC; CDR3 protein: CASSIRVKTETQYF
J gene: TRBJ2-3; D gene: NA; V gene: TRBV4-1; CDR3 DNA: TGCGCCAGCAGCCCCCCTCGAGATACGCAGTATTTT; CDR3 protein: CASSPPRDTQYF
J gene: TRBJ2-7; D gene: TRBD1; V gene: TRBV7-9; CDR3 DNA: TGTGCCAGCAGTCCAACAGGGGGTGTCTCCTACGAGCAGTACTTC; CDR3 protein: CASSPTGGVSYEQYF
J gene: TRBJ1-5; D gene: TRBD1; V gene: TRBV29-1; CDR3 DNA: TGCAGCGCAGGACAGGGCCATCAGCCCCAGCATTTT; CDR3 protein: CSAGQGHQPQHF
J gene: TRBJ1-3; D gene: NA; V gene: TRBV18; CDR3 DNA: TGTGCCAGCTCACCAGGACAAAACTCTGGAAACACCATATATTTT; CDR3 protein: CASSPGQNSGNTIYF
J gene: TRBJ1-2; D gene: TRBD1; V gene: TRBV6-1; CDR3 DNA: TGTGCCAGCAGGAGACCTCGGGACAGACTCTATGGCTACACCTTC; CDR3 protein: CASRRPRDRLYGYTF
J gene: TRBJ1-2; D gene: TRBD1; V gene: TRBV9; CDR3 DNA: TGTGCCAGCAGCGTTATCCCGGGACAGGACTATGGCTACACCTTC; CDR3 protein: CASSVIPGQDYGYTF
J gene: TRBJ1-1; D gene: NA; V gene: TRBV7-9; CDR3 DNA: TGTGCCAGCAGCCTGGACATAACTGAAGCTTTCTTT; CDR3 protein: CASSLDITEAFF
J gene: TRBJ2-3; D gene: NA; V gene: TRBV5-4; CDR3 DNA: TGTGCCAGCAGCTCCCCGCGAGCGCTTCTCCCGGGAGGCACAGATACGCAGTATTTT; CDR3 protein: CASSSPRALLPGGTDTQYF
J gene: TRBJ2-7; D gene: TRBD1; V gene: TRBV5-4; CDR3 DNA: TGTGCCAGCAGCGGCCAGAGACAGGGGGAGGCCTACGAGCAGTACTTC; CDR3 protein: CASSGQRQGEAYEQYF
J gene: TRBJ2-7; D gene: TRBD2; V gene: TRBV9; CDR3 DNA: TGTGCCAGCAGCGTAGGTGGGGGTAGTGGCGGGAGCCTCCCCTACGAGCAGTACTTC; CDR3 protein: CASSVGGGSGGSLPYEQYF